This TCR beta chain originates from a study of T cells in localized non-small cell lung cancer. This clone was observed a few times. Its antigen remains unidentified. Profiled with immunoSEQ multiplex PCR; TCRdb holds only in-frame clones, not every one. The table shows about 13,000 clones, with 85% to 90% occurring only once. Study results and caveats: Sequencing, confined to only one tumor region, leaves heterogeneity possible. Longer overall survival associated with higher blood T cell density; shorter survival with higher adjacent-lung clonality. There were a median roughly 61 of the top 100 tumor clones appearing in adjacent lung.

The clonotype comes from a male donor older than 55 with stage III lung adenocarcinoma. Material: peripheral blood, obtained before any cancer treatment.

The CDR3 loop is CASSLDVPQETQYF. In DNA form, the CDR3 reads TGCGCCAGCAGCTTGGATGTGCCTCAAGAGACCCAGTACTTC. This chain links TRBV5-1 with TRBJ2-5, with unresolved D. V gave up 0 bases and J gave up 2 bases, with 8 bases separating them. Germline V lookup: CDR1 SGHRS, CDR2 YFSETQ. This CDR3 is 14 amino acids long.